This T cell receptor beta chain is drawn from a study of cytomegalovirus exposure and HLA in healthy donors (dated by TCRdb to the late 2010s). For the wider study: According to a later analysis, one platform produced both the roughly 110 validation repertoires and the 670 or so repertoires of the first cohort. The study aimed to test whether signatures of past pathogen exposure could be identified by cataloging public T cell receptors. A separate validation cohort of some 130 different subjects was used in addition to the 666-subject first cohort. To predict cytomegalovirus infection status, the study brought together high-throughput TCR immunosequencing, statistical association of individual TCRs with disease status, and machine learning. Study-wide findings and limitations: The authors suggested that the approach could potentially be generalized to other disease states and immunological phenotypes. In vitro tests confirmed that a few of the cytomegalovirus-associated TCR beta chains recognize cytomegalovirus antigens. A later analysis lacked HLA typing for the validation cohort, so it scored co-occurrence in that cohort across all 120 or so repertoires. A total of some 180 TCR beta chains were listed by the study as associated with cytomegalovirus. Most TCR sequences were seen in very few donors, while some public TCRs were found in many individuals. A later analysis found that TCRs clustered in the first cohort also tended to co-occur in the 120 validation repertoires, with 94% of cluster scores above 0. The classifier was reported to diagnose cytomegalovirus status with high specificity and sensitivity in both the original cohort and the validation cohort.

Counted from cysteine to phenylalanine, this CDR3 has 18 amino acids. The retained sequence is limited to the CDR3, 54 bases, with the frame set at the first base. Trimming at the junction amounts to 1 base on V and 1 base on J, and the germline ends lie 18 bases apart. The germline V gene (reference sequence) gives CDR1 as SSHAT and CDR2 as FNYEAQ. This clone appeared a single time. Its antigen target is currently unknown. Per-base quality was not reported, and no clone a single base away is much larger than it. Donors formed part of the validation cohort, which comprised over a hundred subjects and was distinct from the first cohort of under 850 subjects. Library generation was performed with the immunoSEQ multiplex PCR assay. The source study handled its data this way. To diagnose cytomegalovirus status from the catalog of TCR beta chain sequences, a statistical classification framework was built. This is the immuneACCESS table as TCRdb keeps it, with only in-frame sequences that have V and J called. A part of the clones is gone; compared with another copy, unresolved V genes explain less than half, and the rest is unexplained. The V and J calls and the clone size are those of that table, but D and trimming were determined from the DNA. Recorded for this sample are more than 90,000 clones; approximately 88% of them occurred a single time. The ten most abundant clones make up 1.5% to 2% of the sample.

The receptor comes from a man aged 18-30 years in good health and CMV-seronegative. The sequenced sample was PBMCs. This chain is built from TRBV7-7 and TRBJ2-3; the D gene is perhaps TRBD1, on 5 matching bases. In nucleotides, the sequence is TGTGCCAGCAGCTTAGGACGCCAGGGCCTTAATGGCACAGATACGCAGTATTTT. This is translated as CASSLGRQGLNGTDTQYF.